Following are 8 T cell receptor beta chains from one sample sequenced in a study of identical twins. In TCRdb, the 5' RACE reads were re-called with MiXCR into one record per CDR3 protein. Of fewer than 500,000 distinct CDR3 sequences in the sample, roughly an eighth were seen once. This sample was also put to use in a study of yellow fever vaccine responses in identical twins.

Sequenced input: CD4+ T cells sorted from blood. These receptors originate from a woman aged 18-29 years in good health.

The table lists this clonotype with a few counts. This chain connects TRBV7-2 to TRBJ2-3, with 8 bases matching TRBD2. There are 17 residues in the CDR3. J gave up 3 bases and V 3 bases, and 11 bases lay outside the gene matches. Germline assignment: CDR1 SGHTA and CDR2 FQGNSA. For the CDR3, the DNA is TGTGCCAGCAGCTTTCCGGACGGGGGGGCGAGTACAGATACGCAGTATTTT. This gives the protein CASSFPDGGASTDTQYF.

This clonotype appeared a few times. The J gene is TRBJ1-1, the V gene TRBV7-6; D not resolved. Germline CDR1 and CDR2: SGHVS and FNYEAQ. With 4 bases removed from V and 0 bases from J, the gap between germline ends came to 9 bases. The CDR3 consists of 14 residues. CDR3 protein: CASSSFMVNTEAFF. The CDR3 coding sequence is TGTGCCAGCAGCTCCTTTATGGTGAACACTGAAGCTTTCTTT.

This clonotype occurred a few times. The chain couples TRBV28 to TRBJ1-4, with a weak D call TRBD1 (5 bases). Trimming stripped 6 bases from V and 7 bases from J, with 18 bases between. This CDR3 is built from 15 residues. CDR1 is MDHEN, CDR2 SYDVKM, per germline. The CDR3 DNA reads as TGTGCCAGCAGCCCACTGGGGCGTTATGGTGAAAAACTGTTTTTT. It codes for CASSPLGRYGEKLFF.

This clonotype appeared many times. This chain connects TRBV10-3 to TRBJ2-7, with D tentatively TRBD1 (6 bases). The CDR3 is 13 amino acids. V was shortened by 8 bases and J by 2 bases, with 13 bases between the two germline ends. CDR1 ENHRY and CDR2 SYGVKD come from the germline V gene. DNA for the CDR3: TGTGCCATCGGGACACCTAAGACCTACGAGCAGTACTTC. It translates to CAIGTPKTYEQYF.

Turning to this clonotype: One end of the junction varies from germline; a read error may be responsible. The chain is built from TRBV12-3 or TRBV12-4 and TRBJ2-3, with 7 bases lining up with TRBD2. The CDR3 has 15 residues. In DNA, the CDR3 is TGTGCCAGCAGTTTGGGACTAACTAGCACAGATACGCGGTATTTT. Protein product: CASSLGLTSTDTRYF.

V is TRBV7-6 and J is TRBJ2-2, with D unresolved. From germline, CDR1 is SGHVS and CDR2 FNYEAQ. Trimming removed 4 bases at V and 0 bases at J, with 15 bases between. The CDR3 loop spans 17 amino acids. CDR3 residues: CASSYLGGNANTGELFF. The DNA of the CDR3 is TGTGCCAGCAGCTACTTAGGCGGAAACGCGAACACCGGGGAGCTGTTTTTT.

The chain uses TRBV20-1 and TRBJ1-6; perhaps TRBD1 as D (5 bases). Trimming removed 3 bases from V and 2 bases from J, with 11 bases in between. Germline CDR1 reads DFQATT; CDR2 reads SNEGSKA (reference sequence). The CDR3 sequence is 15 residues long. The CDR3 nucleotides are TGCAGTGCTAGGGGAGGGGAAGCCTATAATTCACCCCTCCACTTT. The encoded protein is CSARGGEAYNSPLHF.

V gene TRBV7-8 combines with J gene TRBJ2-1; 13 bases match TRBD2. Trimming at V came to 5 bases and at J to 5 bases, leaving 15 bases not matched to a gene. CDR1 and CDR2 from the germline V gene are SGHVS and FQNEAQ. This CDR3 has 19 residues. CDR3 sequence: CASSQRAGLAGALDNEQFF. CDR3 DNA: TGTGCCAGCAGCCAGAGAGCAGGACTAGCGGGAGCTTTGGACAATGAGCAGTTCTTC.